Only a few counts were recorded for the clone carrying this T cell receptor (beta chain). The table came from immunoSEQ multiplex PCR; TCRdb's copy has only in-frame clones and leaves some out. Of around 34,000 clones in the sample, roughly four fifths were seen once. This CDR3 region has 13 residues. V trimming: 5 bases; J trimming: 5 bases; junction bases outside the gene matches: 5. The V gene's germline CDR1 is SGHVS and CDR2 FQNEAQ. These data are taken from a study of preoperative IRX-2 immunotherapy in early breast cancer. Treatment in this sample: preoperative locoregional IRX-2 cytokine immunotherapy.

The clonotype originates from a human donor with breast cancer. The specimen comprised lymph node tissue, sampled from a patient treated with IRX-2 immunotherapy. V and J are TRBV7-8 and TRBJ1-1, with 7 bases fitting TRBD1. The CDR3 coding sequence is TGTGCCAGCAGCCTAAGACAGGGAACTGAAGCTTTCTTT. Translation gives CASSLRQGTEAFF.